This TCR beta chain was obtained from a study of OX40 agonist ivuxolimab in advanced cancers. Study as a whole: Partial responses were recorded for three patients, including one with hepatocellular carcinoma and two with cutaneous melanoma. Study-level results: Averaged across samples, CD8+ T cells carried more expanded clones than CD4+ did. Also present in some nonresponders was a low level of normalized T-cell clonal expansion.

The data were produced by immunoSEQ multiplex PCR, yet TCRdb's version contains in-frame clones alone and is incomplete. The sample lists around 70,000 clones; about four fifths were seen once. The CDR3 is 15 amino acids. With 7 bases clipped from V and 5 bases from J, the junction kept 12 bases outside the gene matches. Germline V gene lookup returns CDR1 SGHRS and CDR2 YFSETQ. As concerns this clone: Its antigen is not known.

The sequence was obtained from an adult with an advanced solid tumor such as melanoma, head and neck, liver or kidney cancer. The J gene is TRBJ2-1, the V gene TRBV5-1, with 7 bases matching TRBD2. This specimen consisted of CD4+ or CD8+ T cells sorted from blood, obtained in a trial of the OX40 agonist ivuxolimab. The CDR3 bases are TGCGCCAGCGGGCCGGGGGGAGGGGCCCACAATGAGCAGTTCTTC. This encodes CASGPGGGAHNEQFF.